This T cell receptor (beta chain) is drawn from a study of cytomegalovirus exposure and HLA in healthy donors. Study in general: In a later analysis, it was reported that the approximately 110 validation repertoires had been produced on the same platform as the roughly 700 repertoires belonging to the first cohort.

The CDR3 sequence is 15 residues long. Germline CDR1 reads MNHEY; CDR2 reads SVGAGI. The junction had 4 bases not matched to a gene; V was cut back by 6 bases and J by 2 bases. This table comes from immunoSEQ multiplex PCR, and its TCRdb copy is limited to in-frame clones, with some not included. The table lists 200,000 to 300,000 clones, around 86% of them singletons. The clonotype comes from a woman under 40 in good health and CMV-seropositive. The chain links TRBV6-5 to TRBJ2-7, with 13 bases identical to TRBD2. The specimen was PBMCs. Here the CDR3 DNA reads TGTGCCAGCAGCTGGGGGACTAGCGGGACCTACGAGCAGTACTTC. Amino acids: CASSWGTSGTYEQYF.